Sequencing of this T cell receptor beta chain was carried out in a study of shared clonotypes between healthy human individuals. Study as a whole: In total, the donors were two women and three men aged 18 to 49.

Study conclusions and caveats: Clonotypes shared by all four sorted-subset donors had higher generation probabilities than non-shared clonotypes.

At the deep level, the assay was run. Once extracted for a subset, genomic DNA was divided evenly among several immunoSEQ plates. TCRdb's table, derived via immunoSEQ multiplex PCR, lists solely in-frame clones and lacks some. Of 1.6 million or so clones detected, roughly 98.5% appear once; the ten largest clones hold 0.36%. CDR1 and CDR2 (germline): SGHTA, FQGNSA. This CDR3 spans 14 amino acids. The ends were cut back, 4 bases at V and 5 bases at J, with 12 bases in the middle. As for this clone: Its antigen is still unknown.

The TCR sequence derives from a young man in good health. Sequencing was carried out using naive CD4+ T cells sorted from blood. The subset here: CD45RA+ positively selected. J is TRBJ2-1 and V is TRBV7-2; possibly TRBD1 for D (5 bases). The CDR3 DNA reads TGTGCCAGCAGCTCTACAGGTGGAGACAATGAGCAGTTCTTC. Translation gives CASSSTGGDNEQFF.